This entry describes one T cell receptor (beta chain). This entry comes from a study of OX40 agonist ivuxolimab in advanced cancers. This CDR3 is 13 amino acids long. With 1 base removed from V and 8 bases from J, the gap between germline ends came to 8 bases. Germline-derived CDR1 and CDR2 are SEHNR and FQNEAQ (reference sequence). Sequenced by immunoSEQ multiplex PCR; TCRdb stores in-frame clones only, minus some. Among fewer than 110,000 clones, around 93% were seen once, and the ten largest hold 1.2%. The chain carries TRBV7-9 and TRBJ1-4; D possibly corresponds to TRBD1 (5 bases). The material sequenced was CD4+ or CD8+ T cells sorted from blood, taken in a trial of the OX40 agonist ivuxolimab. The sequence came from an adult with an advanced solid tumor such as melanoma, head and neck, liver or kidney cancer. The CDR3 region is CASSLVGTEKLFF. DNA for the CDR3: TGTGCCAGCAGCTTAGTAGGGACGGAAAAACTGTTTTTT.